What follows are 18 T cell receptor beta chains derived from one specimen sequenced in a study of blood T cell repertoires in COVID-19. Sequencing was performed with immunoSEQ multiplex PCR; in TCRdb, only in-frame clones are kept and a portion is missing. The data hold fewer than 200,000 clones, with roughly 80% observed a single time. The sequenced material came from PBMCs or T cells enriched from blood (not recorded which). The receptors were gathered from a man aged 50 to 59 who had recovered from COVID-19.

The chain employs TRBV5-4 and TRBJ2-5; D possibly corresponds to TRBD1 (5 bases). From germline, CDR1 is SGHNT and CDR2 YYREEE (reference sequence). The CDR3 is made up of 14 amino acids. The V gene lost 0 bases and the J gene lost 2 bases, with 8 bases spanning the gap. CDR3: CASSLDRIQETQYF. Here the CDR3 DNA reads TGTGCCAGCAGCTTGGACAGGATACAAGAGACCCAGTACTTC.

This clone was counted between two and nine times. V is TRBV12-5 and J is TRBJ1-2, with D possibly being TRBD1 (6 bases). The germline V gene encodes CDR1 LGHNT and CDR2 FRNRAP. This CDR3 comprises 16 residues. V was trimmed by 1 base and J by 3 bases, leaving 15 bases between them. CDR3 amino acids: CASGLEYYREDYGYTF. CDR3 nucleotide sequence: TGTGCTAGTGGTTTGGAGTATTACAGGGAAGACTATGGCTACACCTTC.

The genes are TRBV6-2 or TRBV6-3 and TRBJ2-3; D is uncertain. Germline CDR1 reads MNHEY; CDR2 reads SVGEGT. The V end was cut by 6 bases, the J end by 0 bases, with 13 bases between. This CDR3 is 15 amino acids long. CDR3 loop: CASSPGDSSTDTQYF. CDR3 nucleotide sequence: TGTGCCAGCAGCCCGGGTGACTCGAGCACAGATACGCAGTATTTT.

The chain uses TRBV29-1 and TRBJ2-5; 9 bases are shared with TRBD1. This CDR3 is built from 12 residues. Per germline, CDR1 SQVTM and CDR2 ANQGSEA. The CDR3 sequence: CSSTGTGETQYF. The CDR3 DNA is TGCAGTTCTACGGGGACAGGGGAGACCCAGTACTTC.

This chain connects TRBV27 to TRBJ2-2, with 7 bases fitting TRBD2. V dropped 2 bases and J dropped 1; count of bases not matched to a gene: 1. There are 15 residues in the CDR3. Germline assignment: CDR1 MNHEY and CDR2 SMNVEV (reference sequence). The CDR3 sequence is CASSLGRENTGELFF. CDR3 coding DNA: TGTGCCAGCAGTTTAGGGAGGGAGAACACCGGGGAGCTGTTTTTT.

The V call is TRBV6-6, the J call TRBJ1-2, with D perhaps matching TRBD1 (6 bases). With 4 bases removed from V and 1 base from J, the gap between germline ends came to 10 bases. This CDR3 has 14 residues. Germline-derived CDR1 and CDR2 are MNHNY and SVGAGI (reference sequence). CDR3 DNA: TGTGCCAGCAGTTCACAGGGTGATAACTATGGCTACACCTTC. This encodes CASSSQGDNYGYTF.

This clone was seen only once. The chain recombines TRBV3-1 (or the pseudogene TRBV3-2) with TRBJ1-5, with 8 bases lining up with TRBD1. The CDR3 is 16 amino acids. V shed 1 base, J shed 2 bases, and the junction held 4 bases outside the gene matches. The germline V gene encodes CDR1 LGHDT and CDR2 YNNKEL (reference sequence). CDR3 amino acids: CASSQGGTGGNQPQHF. The CDR3 region has the DNA TGTGCCAGCAGCCAAGGGGGGACAGGAGGCAATCAGCCCCAGCATTTT.

V gene TRBV5-4 combines with J gene TRBJ2-3; TRBD2 matches at 10 bases. The V segment lost 4 bases and the J segment 4 bases; nucleotides outside the gene matches: 6. Germline CDR1 SGHNT, CDR2 YYREEE (reference sequence). The CDR3 is 15 amino acids. In DNA, the CDR3 is TGTGCCAGCAGCGTACAGCTAGCGGGGGCAGATACGCAGTATTTT. It is translated as CASSVQLAGADTQYF.

CDR3 sequence (DNA): TGCAGCGTGAACCGGGACACTCCTGGTAACAATGAGCAGTTCTTC. It is translated as CSVNRDTPGNNEQFF. The chain joins TRBV29-1 to TRBJ2-1; D may be TRBD1 (6 bases). The CDR3 runs to 15 residues. CDR1 is SQVTM and CDR2 is ANQGSEA in the germline V gene. The ends were cut back, 6 bases at V and 5 bases at J, with 20 bases in the middle.

The rearrangement joins TRBV7-2 to TRBJ2-1; 8 bases match TRBD1. V trimming: 5 bases; J trimming: 1 base; junction bases outside the gene matches: 7. The CDR3 sequence is 16 residues long. Germline V gives CDR1 SGHTA, CDR2 FQGNSA. This CDR3 is CASSNRQGRSYNEQFF. The CDR3 region has the DNA TGTGCCAGCAGCAATCGACAGGGGAGGTCCTACAATGAGCAGTTCTTC.

To note about this clone: The sample contains more than one DNA sequence encoding this CDR3. This chain connects TRBV7-2 to TRBJ1-4; 7 bases agree with TRBD1. CDR3 length: 14 amino acids. Per the germline V gene, CDR1 is SGHTA and CDR2 is FQGNSA. V was clipped by 5 bases and J by 7 bases; unmatched bases: 7. In nucleotides, the CDR3 is TGTGCCAGCAGCCCAACAGGGGTCGGTGAAAAACTGTTTTTT. Protein sequence: CASSPTGVGEKLFF.

The chain recombines TRBV6-5 with TRBJ1-1; a weak D match, TRBD1 (6 bases). The CDR3 is 15 amino acids. Deletions cut 0 bases from V and 4 bases from J, with 12 bases between. Germline lookup yields CDR1 MNHEY and CDR2 SVGAGI. CDR3 sequence reads: CASSYSGVGGTEAFF. The CDR3 nucleotides read TGTGCCAGCAGTTACTCGGGGGTAGGGGGCACTGAAGCTTTCTTT.

This clone was recorded a few times. The chain employs TRBV29-1 and TRBJ2-5; 8 bases align to TRBD1. Germline CDR1 is SQVTM and CDR2 is ANQGSEA. After removal of 4 bases from V and 2 bases from J, the junction contained 6 bases not matched to a gene. The CDR3 loop spans 14 amino acids. The CDR3 coding sequence is TGCAGCGTTGGACTTTGGACAGGGCAAGAGACCCAGTACTTC. Its protein product is CSVGLWTGQETQYF.

The chain carries TRBV3-1 (or the pseudogene TRBV3-2) and TRBJ1-6; 10 bases match TRBD1. The CDR3 has 15 amino acids. Per germline, CDR1 LGHDT and CDR2 YNNKEL (reference sequence). J was trimmed by 12 bases and V by 4 bases; bases with no gene match: 9. The CDR3, as DNA: TGTGCCAGCAGCCGCACGACAGGGGGCTATGGACCCCTCCACTTT. As protein: CASSRTTGGYGPLHF.

This chain links TRBV30 with TRBJ1-2, with D uncertain. Per germline, CDR1 GTSNPN and CDR2 SVGIG (reference sequence). This CDR3 is built from 11 residues. Trimming left V 3 bases short and J 7 bases short, with 9 bases between. The CDR3 DNA sequence: TGTGCCTGGAGCGTGGGCACTGGCTACACCTTC. Encoded protein: CAWSVGTGYTF. Looking up the rest from reference TRBV30 and TRBJ1-2 gives the full variable domain: SQTIHQWPATLVQPVGSPLSLECTVEGTSNPNLYWYRQAAGRGLQLLFYSVGIGQISSEVPQNLSASRPQDRQFILSSKKLLLSDSGFYLCAWSVGTGYTFGSGTRLTVV.

The chain combines TRBV7-2 with TRBJ2-5; a possible D gene is TRBD2 (6 bases). Looked up from germline, CDR1 is SGHTA and CDR2 is FQGNSA. V was trimmed by 1 base and J by 4 bases, leaving 16 bases between them. There are 16 residues in the CDR3. The CDR3 DNA follows: TGTGCCAGCAGCTTAGGCGGGGTCCCGGCGGGAGAGACCCAGTACTTC. This codes for CASSLGGVPAGETQYF.

This chain joins TRBV3-1 (or the pseudogene TRBV3-2) and TRBJ2-2, with TRBD1 identical over 8 bases. Trimming took 1 base from V and 3 from J; bases not matched to a gene: 7. CDR3 length equals 17 residues. Germline CDR1 is LGHDT and CDR2 is YNNKEL (reference sequence). CDR3 nucleotide sequence: TGTGCCAGCAGCCAAGTACTCCCCAGGGGGCACACCGGGGAGCTGTTTTTT. Amino acids: CASSQVLPRGHTGELFF.

The J gene is TRBJ1-1, the V gene TRBV6-5, with 8 bases lining up with TRBD1. The germline V gene encodes CDR1 MNHEY and CDR2 SVGAGI. CDR3 length equals 12 residues. V dropped 6 bases and J dropped 8; count of bases not matched to a gene: 5. As DNA, the CDR3 is TGTGCCAGCAGATTTCGGGACAGGGAAGCTTTCTTT. This encodes CASRFRDREAFF.